Below, one T cell receptor (beta chain) is given with its context. The sample originates from a study of blood T cell repertoires in COVID-19. Across the whole study: Donors in the United States, Italy and Spain gave samples during acute or convalescent COVID-19.

Repertoires were generated with immunoSEQ multiplex PCR, while TCRdb's copy carries only in-frame clones and drops some. The sample lists about 430,000 clones, 85% to 90% occurring once. The CDR3 totals 18 residues. V is TRBV12-2 and J is TRBJ1-5; the table's D call TRBD1 went unverified against the DNA. TRBV12-2 is tagged as a pseudogene. The receptor was derived from a woman aged 25 to 39 with acute COVID-19. Sequencing was performed on PBMCs or T cells enriched from blood (not recorded which). The CDR3 DNA reads as TGTGCAAGTCGCTTAGCAGGGCCAGGGAAATATGGCAATCAGCCCCAGCATTTT. This sequence encodes CASRLAGPGKYGNQPQHF.